The clone carrying this TCR beta chain was seen only once. The source of the sample is a study of cytomegalovirus exposure and HLA in healthy donors. Repertoires were generated with immunoSEQ multiplex PCR, while TCRdb's copy carries only in-frame clones and drops some. Found here are hundreds of thousands of clones, 70% to 90% of them singletons; the top ten hold approximately 0.88%. The source material was PBMCs. The TCR was taken from a woman aged 18-29 years in good health and CMV-seronegative.

The CDR3 reads CASSFSPGGYEQYF. The DNA of the CDR3 is TGCGCCAGCAGCTTTTCCCCTGGGGGGTACGAGCAGTACTTC. The rearrangement uses TRBV5-1 and TRBJ2-7, with a possible D match to TRBD2 (6 bases). In germline, CDR1 is SGHRS, CDR2 YFSETQ. Between the trimmed V and J ends, which lost 2 bases and 4 bases, there was a span of 13 bases. This CDR3 has 14 amino acids.